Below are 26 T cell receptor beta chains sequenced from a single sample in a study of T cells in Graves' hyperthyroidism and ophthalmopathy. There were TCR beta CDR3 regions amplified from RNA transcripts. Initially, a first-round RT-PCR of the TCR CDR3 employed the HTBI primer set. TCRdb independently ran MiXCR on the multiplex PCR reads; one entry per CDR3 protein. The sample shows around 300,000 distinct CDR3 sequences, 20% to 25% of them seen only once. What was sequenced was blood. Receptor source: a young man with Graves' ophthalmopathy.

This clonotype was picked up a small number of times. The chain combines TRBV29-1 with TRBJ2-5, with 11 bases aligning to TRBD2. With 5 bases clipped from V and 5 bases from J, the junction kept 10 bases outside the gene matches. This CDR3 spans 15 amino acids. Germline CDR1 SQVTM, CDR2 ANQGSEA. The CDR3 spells CSVFLPTSGSETQYF. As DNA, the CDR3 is TGCAGCGTTTTCCTTCCCACTAGCGGGAGTGAGACCCAGTACTTC.

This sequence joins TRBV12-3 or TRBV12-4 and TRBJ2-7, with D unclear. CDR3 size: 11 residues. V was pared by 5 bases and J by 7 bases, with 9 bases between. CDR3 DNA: TGTGCCAGCAGTGCCTCTTGGGAGCAGTACTTC. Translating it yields CASSASWEQYF.

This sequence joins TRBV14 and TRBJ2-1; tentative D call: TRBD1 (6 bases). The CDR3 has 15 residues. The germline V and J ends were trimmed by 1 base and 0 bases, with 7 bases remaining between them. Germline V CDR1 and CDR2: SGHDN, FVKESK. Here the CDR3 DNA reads TGTGCCAGCAGCCAAGCAGGGGCCTCCTACAATGAGCAGTTCTTC. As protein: CASSQAGASYNEQFF.

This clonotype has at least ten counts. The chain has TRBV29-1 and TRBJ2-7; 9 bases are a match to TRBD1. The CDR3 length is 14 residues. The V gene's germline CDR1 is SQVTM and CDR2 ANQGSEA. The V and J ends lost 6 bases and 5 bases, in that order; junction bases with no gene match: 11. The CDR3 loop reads CSVRPGQGRDEQYF. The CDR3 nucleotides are TGCAGCGTCCGACCGGGACAGGGCAGGGACGAGCAGTACTTC.

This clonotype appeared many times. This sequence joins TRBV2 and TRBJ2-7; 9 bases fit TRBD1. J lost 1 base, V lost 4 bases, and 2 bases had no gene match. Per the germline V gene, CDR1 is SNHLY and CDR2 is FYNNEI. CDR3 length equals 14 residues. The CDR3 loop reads CASSAGTGSYEQYF. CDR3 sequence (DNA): TGTGCCAGCAGTGCCGGGACAGGGTCCTACGAGCAGTACTTC.

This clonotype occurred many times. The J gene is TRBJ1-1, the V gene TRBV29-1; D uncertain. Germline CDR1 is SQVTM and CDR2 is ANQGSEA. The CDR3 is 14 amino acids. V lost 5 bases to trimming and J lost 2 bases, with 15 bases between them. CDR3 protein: CSVTLSGVNTEAFF. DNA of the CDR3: TGCAGCGTTACCCTTAGCGGCGTTAACACTGAAGCTTTCTTT.

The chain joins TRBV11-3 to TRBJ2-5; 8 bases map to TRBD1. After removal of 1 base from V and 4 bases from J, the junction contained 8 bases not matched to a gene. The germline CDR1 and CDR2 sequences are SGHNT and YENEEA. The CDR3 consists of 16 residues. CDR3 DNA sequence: TGTGCCAGCAGCTTAGTTGCAGGGGGCGCGGGAGAGACCCAGTACTTC. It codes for CASSLVAGGAGETQYF.

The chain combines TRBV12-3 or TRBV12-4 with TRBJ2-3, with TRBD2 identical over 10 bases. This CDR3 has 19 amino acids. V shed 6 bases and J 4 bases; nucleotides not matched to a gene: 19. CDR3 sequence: CASSQIGIRTSGLSDTQYF. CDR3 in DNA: TGTGCCAGCAGCCAGATAGGTATCCGGACTAGCGGATTATCAGATACGCAGTATTTT.

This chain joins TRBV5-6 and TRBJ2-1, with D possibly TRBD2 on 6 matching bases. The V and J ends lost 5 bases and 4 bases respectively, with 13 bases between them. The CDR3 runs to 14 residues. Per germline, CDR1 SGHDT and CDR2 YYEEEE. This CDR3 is CASSPQAGYNEQFF. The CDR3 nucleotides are TGTGCCAGCAGTCCACAAGCGGGTTACAATGAGCAGTTCTTC.

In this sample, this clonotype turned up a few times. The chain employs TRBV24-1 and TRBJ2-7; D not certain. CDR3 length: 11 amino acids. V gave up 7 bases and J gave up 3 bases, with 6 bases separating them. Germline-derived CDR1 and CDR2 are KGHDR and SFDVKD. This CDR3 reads CATSSGYEQYF. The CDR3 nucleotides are TGTGCCACCAGCTCGGGCTACGAGCAGTACTTC.

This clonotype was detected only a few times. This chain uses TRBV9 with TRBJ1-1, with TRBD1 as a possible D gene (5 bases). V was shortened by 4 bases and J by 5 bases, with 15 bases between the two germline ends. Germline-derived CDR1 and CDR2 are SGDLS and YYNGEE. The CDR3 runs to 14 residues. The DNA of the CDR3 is TGTGCCAGCAGCCCCCGTTGGGGGGGAACTGAAGCTTTCTTT. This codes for CASSPRWGGTEAFF.

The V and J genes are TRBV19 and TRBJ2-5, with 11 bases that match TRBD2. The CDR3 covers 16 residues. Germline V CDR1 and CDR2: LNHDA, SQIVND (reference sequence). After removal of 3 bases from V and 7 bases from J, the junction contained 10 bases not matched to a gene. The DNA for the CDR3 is TGTGCCAGTAGTATTCTTGGGACTAGCGGAAAGGGGACCCAGTACTTC. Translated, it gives CASSILGTSGKGTQYF.

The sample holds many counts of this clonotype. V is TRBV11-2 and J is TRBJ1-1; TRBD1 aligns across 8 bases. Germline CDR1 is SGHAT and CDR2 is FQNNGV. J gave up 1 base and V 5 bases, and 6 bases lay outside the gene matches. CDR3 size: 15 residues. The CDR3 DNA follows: TGTGCCAGCAGCCCGTGGACAGGGAGGAACACTGAAGCTTTCTTT. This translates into CASSPWTGRNTEAFF.

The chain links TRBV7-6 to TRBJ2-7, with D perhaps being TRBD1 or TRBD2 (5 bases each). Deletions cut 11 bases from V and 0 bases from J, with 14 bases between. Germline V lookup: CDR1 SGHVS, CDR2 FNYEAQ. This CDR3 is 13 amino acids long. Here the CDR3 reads CAGTTTSSYEQYF. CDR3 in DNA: TGTGCCGGGACCACGACTTCCTCCTACGAGCAGTACTTC.

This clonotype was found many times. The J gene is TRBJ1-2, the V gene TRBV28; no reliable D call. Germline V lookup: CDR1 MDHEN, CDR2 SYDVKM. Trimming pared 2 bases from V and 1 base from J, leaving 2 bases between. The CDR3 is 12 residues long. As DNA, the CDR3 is TGTGCCAGCAGTTTACTTAACTATGGCTACACCTTC. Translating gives CASSLLNYGYTF.

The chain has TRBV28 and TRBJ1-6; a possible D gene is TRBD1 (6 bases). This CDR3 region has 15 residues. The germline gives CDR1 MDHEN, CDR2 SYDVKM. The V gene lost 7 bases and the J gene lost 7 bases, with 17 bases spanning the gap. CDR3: CASTRPRTVNSPLHF. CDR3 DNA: TGTGCCAGCACCCGCCCCAGGACAGTCAATTCACCCCTCCACTTT.

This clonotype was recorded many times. The CDR3 reads CASSVELARNEQFF. For the CDR3, the DNA is TGTGCCAGCAGCGTAGAACTAGCCAGGAATGAGCAGTTCTTC. The V call is TRBV9, the J call TRBJ2-1, with D maybe TRBD2 (6 bases). The CDR3 covers 14 residues. Trimming shortened V by 0 bases and J by 7 bases, and 11 bases separated the two germline ends. Germline CDR1 and CDR2: SGDLS and YYNGEE.

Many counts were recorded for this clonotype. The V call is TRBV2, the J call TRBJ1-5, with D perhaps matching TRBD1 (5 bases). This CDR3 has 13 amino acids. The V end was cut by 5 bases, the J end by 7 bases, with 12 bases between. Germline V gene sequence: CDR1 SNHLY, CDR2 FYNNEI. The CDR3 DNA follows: TGTGCCAGCAGTTCGACCGGGGACCAGCCCCAGCATTTT. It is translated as CASSSTGDQPQHF.

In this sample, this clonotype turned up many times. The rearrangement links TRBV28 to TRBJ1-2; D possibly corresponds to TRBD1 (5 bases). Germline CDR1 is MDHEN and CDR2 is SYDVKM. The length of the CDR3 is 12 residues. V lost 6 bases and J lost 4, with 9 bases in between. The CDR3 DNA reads TGTGCCAGCAGGACAGCGAGCTATGGCTACACCTTC. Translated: CASRTASYGYTF.

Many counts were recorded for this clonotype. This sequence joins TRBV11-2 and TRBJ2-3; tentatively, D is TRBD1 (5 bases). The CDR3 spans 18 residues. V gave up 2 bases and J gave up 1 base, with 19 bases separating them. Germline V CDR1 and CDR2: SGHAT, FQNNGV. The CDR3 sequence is CASSLIRQWSLGTDTQYF. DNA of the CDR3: TGTGCCAGCAGCTTAATTAGACAGTGGTCTCTTGGCACAGATACGCAGTATTTT.

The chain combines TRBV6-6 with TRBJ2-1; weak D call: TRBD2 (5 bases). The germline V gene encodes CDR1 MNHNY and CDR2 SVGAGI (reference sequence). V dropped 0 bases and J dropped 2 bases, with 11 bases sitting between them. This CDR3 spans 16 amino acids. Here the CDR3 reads CASSYSFGGAYNEQFF. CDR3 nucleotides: TGTGCCAGCAGTTACTCGTTCGGAGGAGCCTACAATGAGCAGTTCTTC.

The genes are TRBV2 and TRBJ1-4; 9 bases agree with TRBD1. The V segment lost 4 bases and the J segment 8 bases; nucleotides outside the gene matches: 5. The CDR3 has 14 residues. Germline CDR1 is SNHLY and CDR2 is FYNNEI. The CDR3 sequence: CASSVGTGHEKLFF. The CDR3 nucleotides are TGTGCCAGCAGTGTAGGGACAGGGCACGAAAAACTGTTTTTT.

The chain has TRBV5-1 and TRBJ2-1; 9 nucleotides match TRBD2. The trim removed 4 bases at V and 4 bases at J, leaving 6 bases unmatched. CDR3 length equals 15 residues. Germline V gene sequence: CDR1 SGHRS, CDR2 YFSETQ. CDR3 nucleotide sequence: TGCGCCAGCAGCCTCCCAGCGGGAGGTTACAATGAGCAGTTCTTC. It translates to CASSLPAGGYNEQFF.

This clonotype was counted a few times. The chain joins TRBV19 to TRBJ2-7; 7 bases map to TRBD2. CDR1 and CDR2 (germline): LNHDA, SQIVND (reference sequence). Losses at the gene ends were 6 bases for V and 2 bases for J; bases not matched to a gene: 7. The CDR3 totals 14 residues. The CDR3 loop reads CASRTSTGAYEQYF. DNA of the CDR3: TGTGCCAGTAGGACTAGCACGGGCGCCTACGAGCAGTACTTC.

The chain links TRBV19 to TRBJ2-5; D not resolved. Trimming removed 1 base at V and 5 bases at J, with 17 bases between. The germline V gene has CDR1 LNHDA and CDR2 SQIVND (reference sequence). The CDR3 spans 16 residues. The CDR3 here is CASSIGAWKGAETQYF. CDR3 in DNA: TGTGCCAGTAGTATAGGCGCATGGAAGGGCGCGGAGACCCAGTACTTC.

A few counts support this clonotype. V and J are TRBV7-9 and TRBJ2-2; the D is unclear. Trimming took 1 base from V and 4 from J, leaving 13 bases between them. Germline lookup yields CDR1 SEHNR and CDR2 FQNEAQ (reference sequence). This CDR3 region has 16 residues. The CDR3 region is CASSLVAGPPTGELFF. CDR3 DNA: TGTGCCAGCAGCTTAGTTGCCGGACCCCCCACCGGGGAGCTGTTTTTT.